This T cell receptor beta chain was profiled in a study of control samples from healthy donors and cancer patients. This clone has just one count. Germline CDR1 is SGHAT and CDR2 is FQNNGV. This CDR3 has 17 residues. V gave up 0 bases and J gave up 9 bases; unmatched junction bases: 8. Some clones are missing from TCRdb's copy, which holds only in-frame ones; the method was immunoSEQ multiplex PCR. The table lists roughly 20,000 clones, 84% of them singletons, with approximately 30% in the top ten. The V call is TRBV11-2, the J call TRBJ1-6, with 10 bases aligning to TRBD1. The sequence came from a woman aged 70-85 years with lung cancer. Sequencing input: PBMCs. The CDR3 protein is CASSLDLETGGLSPLHF. The CDR3 DNA is TGTGCCAGCAGCTTAGATCTAGAGACAGGGGGCCTTTCACCCCTCCACTTT.